This TCR beta chain was profiled in a study of T cell changes during pregnancy in multiple sclerosis. Libraries were prepared by immunoSEQ multiplex PCR; TCRdb keeps only in-frame clonotypes and omits some of them. The sample includes around 110,000 clones, about 90% of them seen just once. The TCR originated in a female donor with multiple sclerosis, enrolled in a pregnancy study. The source material was peripheral blood, sampled in the third trimester of pregnancy.

CDR3 nucleotide sequence: TGTGCCAGCAGCTTAGGCCTATGGAGTGAAAAACTGTTTTTT. Translation gives CASSLGLWSEKLFF. The chain links TRBV11-2 to TRBJ1-4; D is unclear. The CDR3 extends over 14 amino acids. V was pared by 1 base and J by 7 bases, with 10 bases between. Germline CDR1 reads SGHAT; CDR2 reads FQNNGV. Full variable domain (remainder filled in from reference TRBV11-2 and TRBJ1-4): EAGVAQSPRYKIIEKRQSVAFWCNPISGHATLYWYQQILGQGPKLLIQFQNNGVVDDSQLPKDRFSAERLKGVDSTLKIQPAKLEDSAVYLCASSLGLWSEKLFFGSGTQLSVL.